The sequence of this T cell receptor (beta chain) was determined in a study of T-cell memory formation after mild COVID-19. Study context: For the most part, TCR clusters were specific to one donor.

This clonotype has just a few counts. Its specificity is not known. Unmatched junction bases numbered 10, after V lost 5 bases and J lost 9 bases. The CDR3 consists of 13 residues. Amplification by 5'RACE using constant-segment primers produced TCR alpha and TCR beta cDNA libraries that carried sample barcodes and UMIs. Using its own MiXCR run on the 5' RACE reads, TCRdb lists one record per CDR3 protein. The data show just under 550,000 distinct CDR3 sequences, with just over 20% seen just once and around an eighth held by the top ten. Study conclusions and caveats: CM and EM subsets held most contracting CD4+ clones; EMRA held CD8+ ones. Pre-infection memory held some responding clones, suggesting pre-existing cross-reactive T cells responded.

This TCR was recovered from an adult woman who had mild COVID-19 (a few samples of this study predate the infection). Cell type and time point are not known. This chain joins TRBV12-3 or TRBV12-4 and TRBJ2-7; 7 nucleotides line up with TRBD1. Source material: PBMCs or a T cell subset sorted from them (not recorded which). The CDR3 nucleotides are TGTGCCAGCAGTGCAGAGACAGGGTACCGGCAGTACTTC. This gives the protein CASSAETGYRQYF.